The entry below describes one T cell receptor beta chain. V dropped 4 bases and J dropped 0 bases, with 12 bases sitting between them. Germline loops: CDR1 SGDLS, CDR2 YYNGEE. This CDR3 has 15 amino acids. This record comes from a study of blood T cell repertoires in COVID-19. About the research overall: Samples of COVID-19 (acute and convalescent) were obtained from the United States, Italy and Spain.

Source study methods: Estimation of nucleated cell counts relied on the amplification of reference gene primers. Sequencing used immunoSEQ multiplex PCR; TCRdb keeps in-frame clones, though not all of them. Clonal size and the V and J genes are those of that table, whereas D and trimming came from the DNA. The sample lists approximately 150,000 clones; 85% to 90% were seen once. The sequencing sample was made of peripheral blood. This TCR was recovered from a man aged 45 to 65 who had recovered from COVID-19. The genes are TRBV9 and TRBJ2-3, with D perhaps matching TRBD2 (5 bases). The chain's CDR3 is CASSPTSISTDTQYF. CDR3 nucleotides: TGTGCCAGCAGCCCCACTAGTATCAGCACAGATACGCAGTATTTT.